Listed here are 17 T cell receptor beta chains from one sample, sequenced in a study of T-cell reconstitution after alpha-beta-depleted transplantation in children. Preparation of the TCRbeta library was carried out with unique molecular identifiers. Each CDR3 protein gets one entry after TCRdb re-called the PCR reads with MiXCR. The data contain fewer than 550,000 distinct CDR3 sequences, approximately 11% of them singletons. This specimen consisted of PBMCs from the stem cell graft donor, obtained from the stem cell graft. The origin of the receptors is a human donor who donated a stem cell graft to a child with acute myeloid leukemia.

This clonotype was observed a few times. The genes are TRBV7-8 and TRBJ1-1, with D hard to call. CDR1 SGHVS and CDR2 FQNEAQ come from the germline V gene. The CDR3 runs to 14 residues. V was pared by 10 bases and J by 6 bases, with 21 bases between. The CDR3 bases are TGTGCCATCTTGGGAGGACCACGCGGGGCTGAAGCTTTCTTT. Translated, it gives CAILGGPRGAEAFF.

This chain uses TRBV7-3 with TRBJ2-7, with D tentatively TRBD1 (6 bases). The CDR3 totals 16 residues. Between the trimmed V and J ends, which lost 1 base and 5 bases, there was a span of 18 bases. The germline V gene has CDR1 SGHTA and CDR2 FQGTGA. DNA for the CDR3: TGTGCCAGCAGCTTAAACCCCGGTGACAGGTTCGACGAGCAGTACTTC. The encoded protein is CASSLNPGDRFDEQYF.

The chain uses TRBV2 and TRBJ1-2, with 10 bases identical to TRBD1. J was trimmed by 7 bases and V by 3 bases; bases with no gene match: 8. This CDR3 spans 15 amino acids. Looked up from germline, CDR1 is SNHLY and CDR2 is FYNNEI. The CDR3 DNA follows: TGTGCCAGCAGTGAGGGACAGGGGCGTTCGGGTGGCTACACCTTC. Translation gives CASSEGQGRSGGYTF.

In its sample, this clonotype was seen a few times. The rearrangement joins TRBV20-1 to TRBJ1-1; TRBD1 matches at 9 bases. CDR1 and CDR2 from the germline V gene are DFQATT and SNEGSKA (reference sequence). The V segment lost 3 bases and the J segment 4 bases; nucleotides outside the gene matches: 6. The CDR3 sequence is 14 residues long. The CDR3 DNA is TGCAGTGCTAGGGATCACAGGGGGCTCACTGAAGCTTTCTTT. Amino acids: CSARDHRGLTEAFF.

This chain links TRBV7-2 with TRBJ1-2; a weak D match, TRBD1 (6 bases). The CDR3 has 16 residues. Between the trimmed V and J ends, which lost 3 bases and 4 bases, there was a span of 18 bases. Germline V gene data show CDR1 as SGHTA and CDR2 as FQGNSA. The CDR3 nucleotides read TGTGCCAGCAGCTTGTCTTCCTCTCAGGGGTTCTATGGCTACACCTTC. This encodes CASSLSSSQGFYGYTF.

This chain links TRBV4-1 with TRBJ1-1; D call uncertain. The germline V and J ends were trimmed by 0 bases and 2 bases, with 10 bases remaining between them. Germline assignment: CDR1 MGHRA and CDR2 YSYEKL. This CDR3 region has 15 residues. The CDR3, as DNA: TGCGCCAGCAGCCAAGAGATCGCAGGAAACACTGAAGCTTTCTTT. This encodes CASSQEIAGNTEAFF.

This clonotype turned up a few times. This chain links TRBV29-1 with TRBJ2-1; perhaps TRBD2 as D (7 bases). This CDR3 contains 15 residues. The germline V gene encodes CDR1 SQVTM and CDR2 ANQGSEA. V was pared by 2 bases and J by 8 bases, with 19 bases between. CDR3 nucleotides: TGCAGCGTTGAATCGGGCGGGGGCGGGGGCGATGAGCAGTTCTTC. Its translation is CSVESGGGGGDEQFF.

The chain combines TRBV4-1 with TRBJ1-1, with D uncertain. Germline lookup yields CDR1 MGHRA and CDR2 YSYEKL. CDR3 length equals 14 residues. The V gene lost 1 base and the J gene lost 3 bases, with 9 bases spanning the gap. CDR3 in amino acids: CASSQVWGDTEAFF. CDR3 in DNA: TGCGCCAGCAGCCAAGTGTGGGGAGACACTGAAGCTTTCTTT.

The chain uses TRBV9 and TRBJ1-1, with D unresolved. CDR1 is SGDLS, CDR2 YYNGEE, per germline. This CDR3 region has 13 residues. V dropped 6 bases and J dropped 4 bases, with 13 bases sitting between them. The CDR3 sequence: CASTAGGGTEAFF. The CDR3, as DNA: TGTGCCAGCACAGCGGGCGGCGGCACTGAAGCTTTCTTT.

This clonotype was counted at least ten times. The chain is built from TRBV20-1 and TRBJ1-3, with D perhaps matching TRBD1 (5 bases). There are 16 residues in the CDR3. The germline V gene has CDR1 DFQATT and CDR2 SNEGSKA (reference sequence). V lost 3 bases, J lost 2 bases, and 17 bases lay in between. This CDR3 is CSARAWGEPAGNTIYF. In nucleotides, the CDR3 is TGCAGTGCTAGGGCCTGGGGGGAGCCTGCTGGAAACACCATATATTTT.

This clonotype was observed a few times. The chain's CDR3 is CASSPPAGAGYEQFF. DNA of the CDR3: TGTGCCAGCTCACCACCGGCGGGAGCGGGCTATGAGCAGTTCTTC. The chain is built from TRBV18 and TRBJ2-1; TRBD2 aligns across 7 bases. V was clipped by 0 bases and J by 8 bases; unmatched bases: 7. This CDR3 is built from 15 residues. CDR1 is KGHSH and CDR2 is LQKENI in the germline V gene.

In regard to this clonotype: One junction end does not reproduce the germline sequence, and a read error may be involved. The V and J genes are TRBV7-8 and TRBJ2-7; weak D call: TRBD2 (6 bases). Looked up from germline, CDR1 is SGHVS and CDR2 is FQNEAQ. CDR3 length: 13 residues. In DNA form, the CDR3 reads TGTGCCAGCAGCATAGCGGACGCCTACGAGCAGTACTTC. Its protein is CASSIADAYEQYF.

This clonotype occurred a few times. V and J are TRBV29-1 and TRBJ1-1; D gene unclear. The CDR3 spans 13 residues. The ends were cut back, 4 bases at V and 0 bases at J, with 9 bases in the middle. The germline V gene has CDR1 SQVTM and CDR2 ANQGSEA. DNA of the CDR3: TGCAGCGTTGCACAGCGCATGAACACTGAAGCTTTCTTT. Encoded protein: CSVAQRMNTEAFF. The full variable domain, rest sourced from reference TRBV29-1 and TRBJ1-1, is SAVISQKPSRDICQRGTSLTIQCQVDSQVTMMFWYRQQPGQSLTLIATANQGSEATYESGFVIDKFPISRPNLTFSTLTVSNMSPEDSSIYLCSVAQRMNTEAFFGQGTRLTVV.

This clonotype showed up just a few times. V usage is TRBV12-3 or TRBV12-4 and J usage is TRBJ2-3; TRBD2 aligns across 11 bases. The CDR3 runs to 15 residues. V dropped 5 bases and J dropped 5; count of bases not matched to a gene: 6. In DNA form, the CDR3 reads TGTGCCAGCAGTGAACTAGCGGGGGCGGGAGATACGCAGTATTTT. Its protein product is CASSELAGAGDTQYF.

This clonotype showed up just a few times. The rearrangement uses TRBV20-1 and TRBJ1-5; D is unresolved. Between the trimmed V and J ends, which lost 5 bases and 2 bases, there was a span of 10 bases. The CDR3 loop spans 13 amino acids. From germline, CDR1 is DFQATT and CDR2 SNEGSKA (reference sequence). The CDR3 coding sequence is TGCAGTGCTCGCGAAGTTGGCAATCAGCCCCAGCATTTT. It codes for CSAREVGNQPQHF.

This clonotype was counted at least ten times. The rearrangement uses TRBV6-5 and TRBJ2-5, with D perhaps TRBD2 (5 bases). Germline V gene lookup returns CDR1 MNHEY and CDR2 SVGAGI. The CDR3 has 10 amino acids. CDR3 DNA: TGTGCTACTGGACTGGGGACCCAGTACTTC. Translated, it gives CATGLGTQYF.

About this clonotype: One end of the junction varies from germline; a read error may be responsible. This chain links TRBV12-3 or TRBV12-4 with TRBJ2-2, with D possibly TRBD2 on 5 matching bases. The CDR3 spans 13 residues. The CDR3 coding sequence is TGTGCCAGCAGTTTACAGAGCACCGGGAAGCTGTTTTTT. Its protein is CASSLQSTGKLFF.